Detailed here is one T cell receptor beta chain. This entry is derived from a study of T cell responses to AZD1222 COVID-19 vaccine. Repertoires were generated with immunoSEQ multiplex PCR, while TCRdb's copy carries only in-frame clones and drops some. The sample spans about 140,000 clones; the ten largest clones claim 2.2%. The germline V gene has CDR1 SGDLS and CDR2 YYNGEE. The CDR3 covers 15 residues. V dropped 4 bases and J dropped 7; count of bases not matched to a gene: 8. Specimen: peripheral blood. The chain recombines TRBV9 with TRBJ2-2; TRBD2 matches 9 bases. The clonotype was recovered from an adult in good health. The CDR3 DNA follows: TGTGCCAGCAGCCCTGCGGGGGGGCGAAGCGGGGAGCTGTTTTTT. This encodes CASSPAGGRSGELFF.